This T cell receptor (beta chain) comes out of a study of T cells in women clearing cervical HPV infection. Across the whole study: Women with histologically confirmed HPV16-related CIN3 or worse, 2 with invasive cancer, served as cases.

In the case of this clone: What it recognizes is unknown. A read error may account for a junction end that differs from germline. The read stops 3 residues short of the end of the CDR3; the missing end is completed from the germline J gene.

The V gene's germline CDR1 is DFQATT and CDR2 SNEGSKA (reference sequence). This CDR3 is 12 amino acids long. The study, taken as a whole, reports: Each sample's T-cell count was unknown, possibly confounding richness. TRBV6-7 relative abundance averaged about 0.11% in cases and about 0.15% in controls.

Method: immunoSEQ multiplex PCR; TCRdb's copy keeps in-frame clones and lacks some. The sample totals approximately 31,000 clones; its top ten clones hold 3.1%. This TCR was recovered from a woman aged 18 to 75 with a cervical HPV16 infection that either progressed to CIN3+ or cleared (not recorded which). Source material: blood buffy coat. The chain combines TRBV20-1 with TRBJ2-3; a possible D gene is TRBD1 (6 bases). The CDR3 loop reads CSAPYRAETQYF. The covered CDR3 bases are TGCAGTGCTCCATACAGGGCAGAGACG.